This T cell receptor beta chain was obtained from a study of blood T cell repertoires in COVID-19. Whole-study context: There were acute and convalescent COVID-19 samples, and they came from the United States, Italy and Spain. T cells, B-cell-depleted T cells, or PBMCs provided the cDNA or gDNA that served as material.

As handled by the study authors: How many nucleated cells were present was estimated from reference gene primer amplification. Only in-frame clones appear in the TCRdb table, and some are missing; sequencing was by immunoSEQ multiplex PCR. For V, J and clone size, that table is used; D and trimming come from the DNA. Of around 40,000 clones listed, approximately 85% are singletons. CDR1 is SEHNR and CDR2 is FQNEAQ in the germline V gene (reference sequence). The trim removed 5 bases at V and 4 bases at J, leaving 7 bases unmatched. This CDR3 is 14 amino acids long. The V call is TRBV7-9, the J call TRBJ1-2, with TRBD1 matching 7 bases. The TCR comes from a man aged 65-85 years with acute or convalescent COVID-19. The source material was peripheral blood. In nucleotides, the CDR3 is TGTGCCAGCAGCGGCACCGGGACAGCCTATGGCTACACCTTC. Translation gives CASSGTGTAYGYTF.